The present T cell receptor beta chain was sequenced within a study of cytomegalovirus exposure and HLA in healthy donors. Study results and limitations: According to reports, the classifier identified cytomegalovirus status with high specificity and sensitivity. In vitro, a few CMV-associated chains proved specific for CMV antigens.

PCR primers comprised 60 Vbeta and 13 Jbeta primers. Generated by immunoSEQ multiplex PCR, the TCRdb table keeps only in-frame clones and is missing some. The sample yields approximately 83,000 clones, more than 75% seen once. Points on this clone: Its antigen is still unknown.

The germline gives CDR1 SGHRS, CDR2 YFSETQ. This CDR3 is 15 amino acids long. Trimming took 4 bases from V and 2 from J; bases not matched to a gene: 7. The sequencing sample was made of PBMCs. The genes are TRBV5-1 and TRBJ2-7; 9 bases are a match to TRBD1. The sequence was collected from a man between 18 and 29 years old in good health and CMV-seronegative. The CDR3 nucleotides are TGCGCCAGCAGCCCCGGGGACAGGGACACCTACGAGCAGTACTTC. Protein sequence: CASSPGDRDTYEQYF.